This entry concerns a single T cell receptor beta chain. Its antigen is still unknown. The sample is drawn from a study of T cells and Merkel cell carcinoma outcomes. Study-wide results and caveats: Merkel cell carcinoma outcomes were reportedly predicted by repertoire and T-cell density.

Per the germline V gene, CDR1 is MNHEY and CDR2 is SMNVEV (reference sequence). V shed 2 bases and J shed 0 bases, with 8 bases lying between them. The CDR3 contains 15 residues. Sequencing was performed with immunoSEQ multiplex PCR; in TCRdb, only in-frame clones are kept and a portion is missing. This sample has about 6,500 clones; about 90% occur once, and the top ten carry about 3%. The chain has TRBV27 and TRBJ1-5; a weak D match, TRBD1 (5 bases). The TCR comes from a human donor with Merkel cell carcinoma. Sequences were obtained from tumor tissue from Merkel cell carcinoma. CDR3 sequence: CASSLEGPSNQPQHF. The CDR3 nucleotides read TGTGCCAGCAGTTTAGAGGGGCCTAGCAATCAGCCCCAGCATTTT.